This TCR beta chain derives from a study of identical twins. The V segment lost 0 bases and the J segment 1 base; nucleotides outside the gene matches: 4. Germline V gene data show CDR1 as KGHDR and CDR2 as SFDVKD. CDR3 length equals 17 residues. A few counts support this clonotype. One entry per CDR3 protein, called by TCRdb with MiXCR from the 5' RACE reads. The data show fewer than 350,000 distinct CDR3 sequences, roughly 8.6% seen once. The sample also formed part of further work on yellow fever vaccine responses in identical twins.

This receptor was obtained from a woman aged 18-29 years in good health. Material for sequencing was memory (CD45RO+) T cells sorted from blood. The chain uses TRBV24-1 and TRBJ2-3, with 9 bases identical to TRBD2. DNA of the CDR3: TGTGCCACCAGTGATTTGCAGGCGGGAGGGGGCACAGATACGCAGTATTTT. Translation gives CATSDLQAGGGTDTQYF.